One and the same sample provided the 5 T cell receptor beta chains below, sequenced in a study of T cell responses to AZD1222 COVID-19 vaccine. The table came from immunoSEQ multiplex PCR; TCRdb's copy has only in-frame clones and leaves some out. The sample has some 120,000 clones; 88% are singletons. This sample comprised peripheral blood, obtained on day 0 of MenACWY control vaccination. The receptors shown here come from an adult in good health.

The chain carries TRBV7-2 and TRBJ1-3, with D maybe TRBD1 (5 bases). The CDR3 totals 14 residues. Germline loops: CDR1 SGHTA, CDR2 FQGNSA. V was clipped by 4 bases and J by 4 bases, with 11 bases between them. This CDR3 reads CASSSTTVGNTIYF. Here the CDR3 DNA reads TGTGCCAGCAGCTCTACGACAGTCGGAAACACCATATATTTT.

The gene calls are TRBV2 and TRBJ2-7, with D possibly TRBD2 on 6 matching bases. The CDR3 length is 15 residues. The V end lost 3 bases, the J end lost 6 bases, and 18 bases lay between the germline ends. Germline values: CDR1 SNHLY, CDR2 FYNNEI. This chain's CDR3 is CASSDNPGLGGEQYF. CDR3 bases: TGTGCCAGCAGTGATAACCCAGGTTTGGGGGGCGAGCAGTACTTC.

V gene TRBV7-9 combines with J gene TRBJ2-6; 7 bases map to TRBD1. Per germline, CDR1 SEHNR and CDR2 FQNEAQ (reference sequence). The CDR3 length is 18 residues. J gave up 0 bases and V 3 bases, and 8 bases lay outside the gene matches. In DNA, the CDR3 is TGTGCCAGCAGCTTCCCGGGACAGAGGGTCTCTGGGGCCAACGTCCTGACTTTC. Its translation: CASSFPGQRVSGANVLTF.

This clone was counted only a few times. V usage is TRBV10-1 and J usage is TRBJ2-1, with D perhaps TRBD2 (6 bases). CDR1 and CDR2 (germline): WNHNN, SYGVQD (reference sequence). The CDR3 spans 14 residues. V was shortened by 0 bases and J by 6 bases, with 9 bases between the two germline ends. The CDR3 DNA reads as TGCGCCAGCAGTGAGTCATTCGGGAGCAATGAGCAGTTCTTC. Protein product: CASSESFGSNEQFF.

CDR3 DNA: TGTGCCAGCAGCTCGGGAACGAATTCACCCCTCCACTTT. Encoded protein: CASSSGTNSPLHF. The chain is built from TRBV7-3 and TRBJ1-6, with unresolved D. Germline V lookup: CDR1 SGHTA, CDR2 FQGTGA. V lost 4 bases, J lost 7 bases, and 8 bases lay in between. There are 13 residues in the CDR3. The full variable domain, with the rest looked up from reference TRBV7-3 and TRBJ1-6, is GAGVSQTPSNKVTEKGKYVELRCDPISGHTALYWYRQSLGQGPEFLIYFQGTGAADDSGLPNDRFFAVRPEGSVSTLKIQRTERGDSAVYLCASSSGTNSPLHFGNGTRLTVT.